The 15 T cell receptor beta chains listed next were all sequenced from one sample in a study of blood T cell repertoires in COVID-19 (dated by TCRdb to about 2020). Library preparation used the immunoSEQ multiplex PCR assay. Held by TCRdb, this immuneACCESS table contains in-frame sequences only and omits some clones. Under half of the omission traces to an unresolved V gene where checked; the cause of the rest is unknown. Recorded for this sample are about 240,000 clones; around 88% of them occurred a single time. The ten most abundant clones make up approximately 3.7% of the sample. The source material was PBMCs or T cells enriched from blood (not recorded which). The receptors were sampled from a woman in her thirties who had recovered from COVID-19.

This rearrangement joins TRBV4-1 to TRBJ2-6; TRBD1 matches 8 bases. The CDR3 is 19 amino acids. CDR1 MGHRA and CDR2 YSYEKL come from the germline V gene. The V and J ends lost 0 bases and 2 bases, in that order; junction bases with no gene match: 9. CDR3 nucleotide sequence: TGCGCCAGCAGCCAAGATGATCAGGGGGCGGCCCCTGGGGCCAACGTCCTGACTTTC. It codes for CASSQDDQGAAPGANVLTF.

The V call is TRBV30, the J call TRBJ2-7; 8 bases agree with TRBD2. V dropped 5 bases and J dropped 5; count of bases not matched to a gene: 8. The germline gives CDR1 GTSNPN, CDR2 SVGIG (reference sequence). There are 13 residues in the CDR3. The CDR3, as DNA: TGTGCCTGGGGGCCGGGACTAGTGGACGAGCAGTACTTC. It codes for CAWGPGLVDEQYF.

V usage is TRBV9 and J usage is TRBJ1-5, with unresolved D. Germline CDR1 reads SGDLS; CDR2 reads YYNGEE. The CDR3 is made up of 13 amino acids. The V end lost 3 bases, the J end lost 3 bases, and 7 bases lay between the germline ends. CDR3 in DNA: TGTGCCAGCAGCGCCCACTCCAATCAGCCCCAGCATTTT. This gives the protein CASSAHSNQPQHF.

The chain uses TRBV15 and TRBJ1-1, with 7 positions matching TRBD1. The CDR3 is made up of 15 amino acids. J lost 3 bases, V lost 0 bases, and 4 bases had no gene match. Germline V gene data show CDR1 as LNHNV and CDR2 as YYDKDF (reference sequence). CDR3: CATSRDGTGDTEAFF. CDR3 nucleotides: TGTGCCACCAGCAGAGATGGCACAGGGGACACTGAAGCTTTCTTT.

The rearrangement links TRBV24-1 to TRBJ2-5, with a tentative D call TRBD2 (5 bases). Germline V gene lookup returns CDR1 KGHDR and CDR2 SFDVKD. The germline V and J ends were trimmed by 3 bases and 5 bases, with 12 bases remaining between them. The CDR3 has 14 amino acids. CDR3 protein: CATSDGRELETQYF. The CDR3 DNA reads TGTGCCACCAGTGATGGTCGGGAATTGGAGACCCAGTACTTC.

This clone was seen once. The genes are TRBV6-5 and TRBJ2-2, with 8 bases aligning to TRBD2. Trimming cost V 2 bases and J 6 bases; bases outside gene matches: 8. CDR1 is MNHEY and CDR2 is SVGAGI in the germline V gene. The length of the CDR3 is 16 residues. CDR3 bases: TGTGCCAGCAGTTACGCGAGACTAGCGAGGGCCGGGGAGCTGTTTTTT. Encoded protein: CASSYARLARAGELFF.

The J gene is TRBJ2-2, the V gene TRBV6-5, with D perhaps matching TRBD1 (6 bases). Trimming removed 6 bases at V and 5 bases at J, with 13 bases between. The CDR3 contains 14 residues. Germline V lookup: CDR1 MNHEY, CDR2 SVGAGI. The CDR3 sequence: CASRGGRGTGELFF. The CDR3 nucleotides are TGTGCCAGCAGAGGGGGTCGAGGAACCGGGGAGCTGTTTTTT.

V gene TRBV29-1 combines with J gene TRBJ2-7, with D uncertain. CDR1 and CDR2 (germline): SQVTM, ANQGSEA. The V end was cut by 5 bases, the J end by 4 bases, with 12 bases between. The CDR3 spans 12 residues. The CDR3 sequence: CSVSLTLYEQYF. The CDR3 bases are TGCAGCGTTAGCCTGACTCTTTACGAGCAGTACTTC.

This clone was seen only once. The V gene is TRBV10-3, the J gene TRBJ2-1; 11 bases fit TRBD2. CDR3 length equals 15 residues. With 7 bases clipped from V and 4 bases from J, the junction kept 6 bases outside the gene matches. Germline V CDR1 and CDR2: ENHRY, SYGVKD. The CDR3 sequence is CAITEGTSGYNEQFF. The CDR3 DNA sequence: TGTGCCATCACCGAAGGGACTAGCGGATACAATGAGCAGTTCTTC.

V is TRBV11-2 and J is TRBJ2-1, with unresolved D. V was clipped by 3 bases and J by 8 bases, with 11 bases between them. CDR3 length: 13 amino acids. The germline gives CDR1 SGHAT, CDR2 FQNNGV. CDR3 in DNA: TGTGCCAGCAGCTTTGTGAAGCCGGATGAGCAGTTCTTC. It yields the protein CASSFVKPDEQFF.

The chain couples TRBV5-1 to TRBJ1-1, with D maybe TRBD1 (6 bases). The CDR3 is 14 amino acids. Germline-derived CDR1 and CDR2 are SGHRS and YFSETQ. Trimming left V 0 bases short and J 5 bases short, with 11 bases between. CDR3 DNA sequence: TGCGCCAGCAGCTTGGATGGGGGGGCAACTGAAGCTTTCTTT. It yields the protein CASSLDGGATEAFF.

The chain has TRBV7-9 and TRBJ2-1, with TRBD1 as a possible D gene (5 bases). Between the trimmed V and J ends, which lost 5 bases and 8 bases, there was a span of 22 bases. CDR3 length equals 16 residues. Germline V gene data show CDR1 as SEHNR and CDR2 as FQNEAQ (reference sequence). CDR3 coding DNA: TGTGCCAGCAGCCTGACAGATAATCGTGGTTGGGATGAGCAGTTCTTC. This codes for CASSLTDNRGWDEQFF. Full variable domain (remainder filled in from reference TRBV7-9 and TRBJ2-1): DTGVSQNPRHKITKRGQNVTFRCDPISEHNRLYWYRQTLGQGPEFLTYFQNEAQLEKSRLLSDRFSAERPKGSFSTLEIQRTEQGDSAMYLCASSLTDNRGWDEQFFGPGTRLTVL.

This sequence joins TRBV5-1 and TRBJ2-1, with D perhaps TRBD1 (5 bases). Germline V lookup: CDR1 SGHRS, CDR2 YFSETQ. The CDR3 is 13 residues long. Deletions cut 2 bases from V and 6 bases from J, with 9 bases between. CDR3 residues: CASSFGQSNEQFF. CDR3 nucleotide sequence: TGCGCCAGCAGCTTTGGACAATCCAATGAGCAGTTCTTC.

Here the CDR3 reads CASSYSGTDYEQYF. DNA of the CDR3: TGTGCCAGCAGTTACTCCGGGACAGATTACGAGCAGTACTTC. The chain couples TRBV6-5 to TRBJ2-7; TRBD1 matches 7 bases. Germline CDR1 reads MNHEY; CDR2 reads SVGAGI. The ends lost 0 bases at V and 4 bases at J; junction bases unmatched: 3. The CDR3 spans 14 residues.

The V call is TRBV28, the J call TRBJ1-1, with D possibly TRBD1 on 6 matching bases. The V end was cut by 5 bases, the J end by 5 bases, with 12 bases between. The germline V gene has CDR1 MDHEN and CDR2 SYDVKM. The CDR3 is 13 amino acids. Here the CDR3 DNA reads TGTGCCAGCAGTGCCTCACAGGGTACTGAAGCTTTCTTT. As protein: CASSASQGTEAFF. Together with reference TRBV28 and TRBJ1-1, the CDR3 gives the full variable domain: DVKVTQSSRYLVKRTGEKVFLECVQDMDHENMFWYRQDPGLGLRLIYFSYDVKMKEKGDIPEGYSVSREKKERFSLILESASTNQTSMYLCASSASQGTEAFFGQGTRLTVV.